The rows below give T cell receptor beta chains drawn from one sample of a study of T cells in Graves' hyperthyroidism and ophthalmopathy. TCRdb re-called the multiplex PCR reads with MiXCR, one entry per CDR3 protein. The sample has 200,000 to 250,000 distinct CDR3 sequences, 24% seen once; the top ten hold roughly 32%. The source material was blood. Source of these receptors: a woman aged 40 to 55 with Graves' ophthalmopathy. Each CDR3 is given with its conserved first and last residue. A D gene is named only where the DNA matches it firmly. Expanded clones are given a class, and other clones once, few, many or no size at all.

D: TRBD2
size: many
length: 13
J: TRBJ2-7
V: TRBV10-3
DNA: TGTGCCATCATGAGGGAGGGCCGCTACGAGCAGTACTTC
CDR3: CAIMREGRYEQYF

D: NA
size: NA
length: 12
J: TRBJ1-3
V: TRBV6-5
DNA: TGTGCCAGCAGTTACTCGACGGGCGAACCCCATTTT
CDR3: CASSYSTGEPHF

D: TRBD1
size: many
length: 14
J: TRBJ2-4
V: TRBV7-9
DNA: TGTGCCAGCAGGACCGGACAGGGGGCGAACATTCAGTACTTC
CDR3: CASRTGQGANIQYF

D: NA
size: many
length: 14
J: TRBJ2-2
V: TRBV6-5
DNA: TGTGCCAGCATCCGCGGGGCTTTCACCGGGGAGCTGTTTTTT
CDR3: CASIRGAFTGELFF

D: NA
size: many
length: 11
J: TRBJ1-2
V: TRBV20-1
DNA: TGCAGTGCTATTCCGTCCGGGGAGGACACCTTC
CDR3: CSAIPSGEDTF

D: TRBD2
size: many
length: 16
J: TRBJ2-7
V: TRBV4-1
DNA: TGCGCCAGCAGCCAAGCGGGAGGGAGGGCCCAGAACGAGCAGTACTTC
CDR3: CASSQAGGRAQNEQYF

D: NA
size: many
length: 14
J: TRBJ2-2
V: TRBV15
DNA: TGTGCCACCTTGCCGGGGTTGGACACCGGGGAGCTGTTTTTT
CDR3: CATLPGLDTGELFF

D: TRBD1
size: many
length: 13
J: TRBJ2-7
V: TRBV28
DNA: TGTGCCAGCAGTTTCCTAACAGGGGACGAGCAGTACTTC
CDR3: CASSFLTGDEQYF

D: TRBD2
size: NA
length: 17
J: TRBJ2-7
V: TRBV13
DNA: TGTGCCAGCAGCCACATGGGTTATAGCGGGAGTCGCGGCGAGCAGTACTTC
CDR3: CASSHMGYSGSRGEQYF

D: NA
size: many
length: 13
J: TRBJ2-2
V: TRBV20-1
DNA: TGCAGTGCTAGTGTTCCAAACACCGGGGAGCTGTTTTTT
CDR3: CSASVPNTGELFF

D: TRBD2
size: NA
length: 15
J: TRBJ2-5
V: TRBV7-8
DNA: TGTGCCAGCAGCTTAGCGGCGGGGGTTAAAGAGACCCAGTACTTC
CDR3: CASSLAAGVKETQYF

D: TRBD1
size: many
length: 14
J: TRBJ2-4
V: TRBV20-1
DNA: TGCAGTGCTAGTCCGGGACAGGGGAAAAACATTCAGTACTTC
CDR3: CSASPGQGKNIQYF

D: NA
size: NA
length: 12
J: TRBJ2-7
V: TRBV29-1
DNA: TGCAGCGTCCGAGGGAACTCCTACGAGCAGTACTTC
CDR3: CSVRGNSYEQYF

D: NA
size: NA
length: 15
J: TRBJ1-1
V: TRBV6-1
DNA: TGTGCCAGCAGTCCCCCCTGGGTCGGATCCACTGAAGCTTTCTTT
CDR3: CASSPPWVGSTEAFF

D: NA
size: many
length: 12
J: TRBJ2-7
V: TRBV12-3/TRBV12-4
DNA: TGTGCCAGCAGTTCCGACAGTTACGAGCAGTACTTC
CDR3: CASSSDSYEQYF

D: NA
size: many
length: 16
J: TRBJ2-4
V: TRBV19
DNA: TGTGCCAGTAGTACCCACCAGGACAAGGGGCCGGACATTCAGTACTTC
CDR3: CASSTHQDKGPDIQYF